This TCR beta chain is drawn from a study of CD8 T cells in Susac syndrome (dated 2019 in TCRdb). Regarding the research as a whole: Of the Susac syndrome patients who were sequenced, eight or nine were in clinical remission while roughly six had clinically active disease. Susac syndrome patients were therapy-naive, on corticosteroids (some also receiving IVIg), or on IVIg alone at blood withdrawal. Whether CD8+ T cell activation and differentiation in Susac syndrome was antigen driven was tested using repertoire sequencing. Summary of the overall study and its limitations: The number of individuals in the TCR sequencing and HLA analysis was recognized as being relatively small. The CD4+ T cell repertoire of patients with Susac syndrome showed no detectable clonal expansion.

RNA was extracted with the RNeasy kit and about 0.5 to 1 ug was reverse transcribed using random hexamers. The immunoSEQ multiplex PCR assay, covering 54 Vbeta and 13 Jbeta segments, was used to amplify TCR beta CDR3 regions. To correct PCR amplification bias, a synthetic template baseline was used for both primer optimization and computational correction. As for the authors' bioinformatics: Reads were annotated to V, D and J genes per IMGT and analyzed with immunoSEQ Analyzer, keeping only productive sequences. Clonality was computed as one minus Shannon entropy normalized by log2 of the number of productive unique sequences. For each patient and control, public and private clones were evaluated among the 100 most prevalent clones. Clones were defined as Susac-specific when absent from the healthy and MS cohorts, from about 1,100 published viral clones and from other ImmuneACCESS disease sequences. TCRdb reran the public reads through fastp at Q25 and MiXCR, keeping productive beta chains. All rows with the same CDR3 protein become a single entry with the most common DNA and genes. These V and J calls are TCRdb output, not the study's own analysis. The sample table lists over 65,000 distinct CDR3 sequences, about 92% of them with a count of one. The top ten constitute approximately 0.52% of the sample.

Concerning this clonotype itself: Its antigen is unknown. Base qualities are not at hand, and no much larger clone is one base apart.

High-throughput TCR beta sequencing profiled peripheral blood CD8+ and CD4+ T cells from healthy donors, Susac syndrome patients and multiple sclerosis patients. Susac syndrome patients met recently defined diagnostic criteria for definite or probable disease. Bulk CD8+ and CD4+ T cells were purified magnetically by negative isolation, whereas CD8+ TEMRA cells were enriched by FACS. Blood was collected in EDTA tubes and processed within 24 hours, with PBMCs isolated through density gradient centrifugation. PBMCs intended for TCR sequencing were cryopreserved in liquid nitrogen and were subsequently thawed in a 37 degrees C water bath. A purity of at least 90% was achieved for sorted or isolated CD4+, CD8+ and CD8+ TEMRA cells. V is clipped by 5 bases and J by 6 bases, and the sequence between their germline boundaries is 14 bases long. The CDR3, cysteine through phenylalanine, is 14 amino acids long. Here the CDR3 DNA is all that survives: 42 bases in frame from base 1. The germline V gene gives CDR1 as SGHAT and CDR2 as FQNNGV.

The sequencing sample was made of CD4+ T cells from PBMCs. The rearrangement joined TRBV11-2 to TRBJ2-1; TRBD2 is perhaps the D gene, given 6 matching bases. This clonotype originated in a human donor with Susac syndrome. CDR3 sequence: CASSHGTSSNEQFF. The DNA sequence follows: TGTGCCAGCAGCCACGGGACTTCGAGCAATGAGCAGTTCTTC.